These T cell receptor beta chains were read from a single sample in a study of blood T cell repertoires in COVID-19. The data were produced by immunoSEQ multiplex PCR, yet TCRdb's version contains in-frame clones alone and is incomplete. The data hold roughly 160,000 clones, with around 85% observed a single time. Sequencing input: peripheral blood. The receptors shown here come from a man in his sixties with acute or convalescent COVID-19. Each CDR3 is given with its conserved first and last residue. A D gene is named only where the DNA matches it firmly. Part of the rows lack a size; the others show once, few, many or a class for expanded clones.

V	D	size	J	DNA	CDR3
TRBV28	TRBD1	NA	TRBJ1-5	TGTGCCAGCAGTCCGGGACAGGGGTACAATCAGCCCCAGCATTTT	CASSPGQGYNQPQHF
TRBV6-5	TRBD2	NA	TRBJ2-1	TGTGCCAGCAGTCCTCGGGTAGCGGGAGCTGAGCAGTTCTTC	CASSPRVAGAEQFF
TRBV29-1	TRBD2	NA	TRBJ2-3	TGCAGCGTTCGGACTAGTTGGACAGATACGCAGTATTTT	CSVRTSWTDTQYF
TRBV7-9	NA	NA	TRBJ1-2	TGTGCCAGCAGCTTAGGATCCGCGTCGCTATATGGCTACACCTTC	CASSLGSASLYGYTF
TRBV19	TRBD2	NA	TRBJ2-2	TGTGCCAGTAGTATAACGGGAGGTAACACCGGGGAGCTGTTTTTT	CASSITGGNTGELFF
TRBV14	NA	NA	TRBJ2-2	TGTGCCAGCAGTCGCGACTATGTTGCCGGGGAGCTGTTTTTT	CASSRDYVAGELFF
TRBV27	NA	NA	TRBJ2-3	TGTGCCAGCGGGCACACAGATACGCAGTATTTT	CASGHTDTQYF
TRBV4-2	TRBD1	NA	TRBJ1-1	TGTGCCAGCAGCGAGACAGGGGGACGTACTGAAGCTTTCTTT	CASSETGGRTEAFF
TRBV7-9	NA	NA	TRBJ2-3	TGTGCCAGCAGCTTCTATTCACCGGTACCAACAGATACGCAGTATTTT	CASSFYSPVPTDTQYF
TRBV6-5	TRBD1	NA	TRBJ1-1	TGTGCCAGCAGCCGGACAGGGGGCACTGAAGCTTTCTTT	CASSRTGGTEAFF
TRBV30	TRBD2	NA	TRBJ2-1	TGTGCCTGGAGGGCCCTCCCCGGGACTAGCGGGAGAGGAGAGCAGTTCTTC	CAWRALPGTSGRGEQFF
TRBV9	TRBD1	NA	TRBJ1-6	TGTGCCAGCAGCTCATCGACAGGGAGCTCCTATAATTCACCCCTCCACTTT	CASSSSTGSSYNSPLHF
TRBV2	TRBD2	few	TRBJ2-5	TGTGCCAGCAGTGTAAGGGAGCGGCTAGCGGGTCTGAAGGAGACCCAGTACTTC	CASSVRERLAGLKETQYF
TRBV4-2	NA	NA	TRBJ1-2	TGTGCCAGCAGCCAAGATCTGGAAGGAGTAGGCGGCTACACCTTC	CASSQDLEGVGGYTF
TRBV28	NA	NA	TRBJ2-7	TGTGCCAGCAGATCCCATAGCTTGACCTACGAGCAGTACTTC	CASRSHSLTYEQYF
TRBV3-1/TRBV3-2	TRBD2	NA	TRBJ2-1	TGTGCCAGCAGCCAAGCGGTTAGACTAGCGGGAGTCAATGAGCAGTTCTTC	CASSQAVRLAGVNEQFF
TRBV19	NA	NA	TRBJ1-1	TGTGCCAGTAGTACGCGGGGAACTGAAGCTTTCTTT	CASSTRGTEAFF
TRBV28	NA	NA	TRBJ1-6	TGTGCCAGCTGGAAATACAGGGACGATAATTCACCCCTCCACTTT	CASWKYRDDNSPLHF
TRBV10-3	NA	once	TRBJ2-7	TGTGCCATCCAAACGGGTGGGGAGCAGTACTTC	CAIQTGGEQYF
TRBV21-1	NA	NA	TRBJ2-5	TGTGCCAGCAGCAATGAGCGGGGAAAGGGAGGAGAGACCCAGTACTTC	CASSNERGKGGETQYF
TRBV3-1/TRBV3-2	NA	NA	TRBJ2-7	TGTGCCAGCAGCCCTTGGTCAGGGTACGAGCAGTACTTC	CASSPWSGYEQYF
TRBV28	TRBD1	few	TRBJ2-6	TGTGCCAGCACGGGACAGGGCTACTCTGGGGCCAACGTCCTGACTTTC	CASTGQGYSGANVLTF
TRBV18	TRBD2	few	TRBJ2-2	TGTGCCAGCTCAACTGGAGTAGCGGGAGACACCGGGGAGCTGTTTTTT	CASSTGVAGDTGELFF
TRBV29-1	TRBD1	NA	TRBJ2-7	TGCAGCGTTGGAGGGACAGGGGGAGGCTACGAGCAGTACTTC	CSVGGTGGGYEQYF
TRBV27	NA	NA	TRBJ1-6	TGTGCCAGCAGTTTGTACGCGGGCTCCGGTTCACCCCTCCACTTT	CASSLYAGSGSPLHF
TRBV10-2	TRBD2	NA	TRBJ2-7	TGCGCCAGCAGGGGGACTATCCGGGAGGGTAGTAAGTACGAGCAGTACTTC	CASRGTIREGSKYEQYF
TRBV29-1	TRBD1	NA	TRBJ1-2	TGCAGCGTTCGCCCTCCGGACAGGGCCAAAGTGGAGGGCTACACCTTC	CSVRPPDRAKVEGYTF
TRBV11-2	NA	NA	TRBJ2-7	TGTGCCAGCAGCTCCCCCATGGAGCAGTACTTC	CASSSPMEQYF
TRBV5-4	TRBD1	NA	TRBJ2-7	TGTGCCAGCAGGAAAGGACAGGGCCACTCCTACGAGCAGTACTTC	CASRKGQGHSYEQYF
TRBV4-2	NA	NA	TRBJ2-7	TGTGCCAGCAGCCAAGCTGGCGCGGCCTACGAGCAGTACTTC	CASSQAGAAYEQYF
TRBV6-2/TRBV6-3	TRBD1	NA	TRBJ1-5	TGTGCCAGCAGTTACCCAGGACAGGGTGCGGGGAGCAATCAGCCCCAGCATTTT	CASSYPGQGAGSNQPQHF
TRBV11-2	NA	NA	TRBJ2-2	TGTGCCAGCAGGCGAGGGGCAGGGGTTGGCACCGGGGAGCTGTTTTTT	CASRRGAGVGTGELFF
TRBV3-1/TRBV3-2	TRBD1	NA	TRBJ2-6	TGTGCCAGCAGCGCCCGGGACAGGGGGCTGGCTGGGGCCAACGTCCTGACTTTC	CASSARDRGLAGANVLTF
TRBV18	NA	NA	TRBJ2-7	TGTGCCAGCTCCCCATTTGACCCAAGGAGCTCCTACGAGCAGTACTTC	CASSPFDPRSSYEQYF
TRBV5-1	TRBD1	once	TRBJ1-2	TGCGCCAGCAACCTAGTCCCGGGACAGGGTTCCGGCTACACCTTC	CASNLVPGQGSGYTF
TRBV19	NA	NA	TRBJ1-2	TGTGCCAGTAGTAGACGTTCCGGAGTATCAGATGGCTACACCTTC	CASSRRSGVSDGYTF
TRBV6-5	NA	NA	TRBJ1-1	TGTGCCAGCAGTTTGGACAGTTGGACGAACACTGAAGCTTTCTTT	CASSLDSWTNTEAFF
TRBV11-2	TRBD1	NA	TRBJ1-4	TGTGCCAGCTCGATAGGGACAGGGAATCATAATGAAAAACTGTTTTTT	CASSIGTGNHNEKLFF
TRBV24-1	TRBD1	NA	TRBJ1-2	TGTGCCACCAGTGACCTAACACCGGGACAGGGCTATGGCTACACCTTC	CATSDLTPGQGYGYTF
TRBV11-2	TRBD1	once	TRBJ1-2	TGTGCCAGCAGCTCCCTGGGACAGAACTATGGCTACACCTTC	CASSSLGQNYGYTF
TRBV19	NA	NA	TRBJ1-5	TGTGCCACCCCAGGCCGCCAGCCCCAGCATTTT	CATPGRQPQHF